This TCR beta chain was documented in a study of long-term antiretroviral therapy in people with HIV. Study-level findings and limits: CDR3 lengths in HIV samples spanned a narrower range than controls. The repertoire was dominated at all time points by clones expanded before ART.

At the survey level, the v3.0 immunoSEQ assay was run. Profiling relied on immunoSEQ multiplex PCR, and the TCRdb table lists in-frame clones only, not all of them. Of around 22,000 clones listed, roughly 88% were seen once; the top ten hold approximately 15%. Of note for this clone: The antigen is undetermined.

People in the study who had HIV all got their treatment in the United States. The CDR3 has 17 amino acids. The J segment lost 3 bases and the V segment lost 1 base, leaving 8 bases of the junction unmatched. Germline V gene sequence: CDR1 SGHAT, CDR2 FQNNGV. Specimen: unsorted PBMCs, collected 4.3 years after starting antiretroviral therapy. The source is a man aged 25 to 40 with HIV. This chain uses TRBV11-2 with TRBJ1-2; 10 bases match TRBD1. CDR3 DNA sequence: TGTGCCAGCAGCTTAGGTTTCCGGGACAGGGGACACTATGGCTACACCTTC. Protein: CASSLGFRDRGHYGYTF. Together with reference TRBV11-2 and TRBJ1-2, the CDR3 gives the full variable domain: EAGVAQSPRYKIIEKRQSVAFWCNPISGHATLYWYQQILGQGPKLLIQFQNNGVVDDSQLPKDRFSAERLKGVDSTLKIQPAKLEDSAVYLCASSLGFRDRGHYGYTFGSGTRLTVV.